This paragraph covers one TCR beta chain sequence. No antigen is known for it. The CDR3 is made up of 13 amino acids. Germline V lookup: CDR1 LNHDA, CDR2 SQIVND (reference sequence). V was clipped by 5 bases and J by 5 bases, with 10 bases between them. The sample comes from a study of shared clonotypes between healthy human individuals. TCRdb's table, derived via immunoSEQ multiplex PCR, lists solely in-frame clones and lacks some. The sample records roughly 490,000 clones, approximately 79% being singletons. Study outcomes and limitations: Among donors, clonotype sharing was expected to be affected by sequencing depth. Specimens sampled were limited to blood, with tissue repertoires likely differing.

The clonotype originates from a woman aged 40-49 years in good health. Some clones in this sample may be carry-over from other donors' samples. The sequencing sample was made of PBMCs. V gene TRBV19 combines with J gene TRBJ1-5; D ambiguous. CDR3 sequence reads: CASSLDRDQPQHF. The CDR3 nucleotides read TGTGCCAGTAGTCTTGACCGAGATCAGCCCCAGCATTTT.